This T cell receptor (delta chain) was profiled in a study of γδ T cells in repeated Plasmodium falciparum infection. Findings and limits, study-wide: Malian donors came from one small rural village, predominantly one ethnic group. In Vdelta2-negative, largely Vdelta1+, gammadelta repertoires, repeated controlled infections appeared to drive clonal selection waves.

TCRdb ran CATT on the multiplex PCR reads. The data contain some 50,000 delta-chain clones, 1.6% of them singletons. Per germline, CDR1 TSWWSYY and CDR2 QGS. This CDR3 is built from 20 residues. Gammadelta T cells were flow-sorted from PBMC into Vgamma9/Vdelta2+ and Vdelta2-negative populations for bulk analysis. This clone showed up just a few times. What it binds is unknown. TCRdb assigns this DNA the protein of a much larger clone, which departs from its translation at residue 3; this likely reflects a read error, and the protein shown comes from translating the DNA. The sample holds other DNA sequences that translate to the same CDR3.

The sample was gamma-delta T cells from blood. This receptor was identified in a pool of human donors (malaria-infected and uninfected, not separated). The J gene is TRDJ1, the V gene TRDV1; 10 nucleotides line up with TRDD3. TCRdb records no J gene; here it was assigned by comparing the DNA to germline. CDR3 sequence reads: CAPGELADLDTGGYTDKLIF. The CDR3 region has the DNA TGTGCTCCTGGGGAACTAGCAGATCTCGATACTGGGGGATACACCGATAAACTCATCTTT.